This T cell receptor (beta chain) was retrieved from a study of human T cells and chemical hapten exposure. Study background: Patients, mostly women, had alopecia areata, alopecia totalis or alopecia universalis. Minor pooled library volume differences mainly drove per-sample TCR yield variation.

Time point reported: patch test 3, about 24 weeks after DPC sensitization. The treatment was: therapeutic diphenylcyclopropenone sensitization with weekly scalp DPC. The template was total RNA from unfractionated whole blood. The CDR3 has 14 amino acids. V shed 0 bases and J shed 5 bases, with 12 bases lying between them. Germline lookup yields CDR1 DFQATT and CDR2 SNEGSKA (reference sequence). This clonotype was detected ten times or more. The library labeled individual cDNA molecules by adding unique molecular identifiers to them. TCRdb processed the RACE reads anew with MiXCR; each CDR3 protein has one entry. The sample consists of tens of thousands of distinct CDR3 sequences, roughly 9.6% of them appearing once.

The chain couples TRBV20-1 to TRBJ2-3; D possibly matches TRBD1 or TRBD2 (5 bases each). Sample: whole blood, taken in connection with sensitization to the hapten diphenylcyclopropenone (DPC). This TCR was sampled from a woman in her twenties or thirties with alopecia areata. Some clones in this sample may be carry-over from other donors' samples. The chain's CDR3 is CSARDGGTRDTQYF. DNA for the CDR3: TGCAGTGCTAGAGATGGGGGTACGAGAGATACGCAGTATTTT.